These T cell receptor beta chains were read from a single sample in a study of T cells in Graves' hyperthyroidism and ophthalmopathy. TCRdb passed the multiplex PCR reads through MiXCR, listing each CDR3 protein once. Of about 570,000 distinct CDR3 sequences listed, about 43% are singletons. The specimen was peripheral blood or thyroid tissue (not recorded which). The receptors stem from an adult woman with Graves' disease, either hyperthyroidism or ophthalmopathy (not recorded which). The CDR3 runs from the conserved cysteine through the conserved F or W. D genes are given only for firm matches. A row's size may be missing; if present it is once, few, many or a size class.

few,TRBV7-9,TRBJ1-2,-,CASSSRPVGNGYTF,TGTGCCAGCAGCTCGCGCCCCGTGGGGAATGGCTACACCTTC
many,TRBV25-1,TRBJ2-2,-,CASSQGRDTGELFF,TGTGCCAGCAGTCAGGGTAGGGACACCGGGGAGCTGTTTTTT
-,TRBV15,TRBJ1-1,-,CATSSPWTVRGTEAFF,TGTGCCACCAGCAGTCCCTGGACAGTTAGGGGCACTGAAGCTTTCTTT
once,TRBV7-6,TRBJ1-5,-,CASSLGRGFGQPQHF,TGTGCCAGCAGCTTAGGGAGGGGTTTTGGACAGCCCCAGCATTTT
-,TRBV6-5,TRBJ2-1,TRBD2,CASSDEAGMGNEQFF,TGTGCCAGCAGTGACGAAGCGGGAATGGGGAATGAGCAGTTCTTC
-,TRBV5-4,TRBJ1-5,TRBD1,CASKDRAQPQHF,TGTGCCAGCAAGGACAGGGCTCAGCCCCAGCATTTT
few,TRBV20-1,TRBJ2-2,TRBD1,CSARRDRGRDRGELFF,TGCAGTGCTAGGAGGGACAGGGGGCGCGATCGGGGGGAGCTGTTTTTT
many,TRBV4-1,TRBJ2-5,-,CASSQGPILRETQYF,TGCGCCAGCAGCCAAGGCCCCATACTTCGGGAGACCCAGTACTTC
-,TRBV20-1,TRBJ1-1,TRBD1,CSAGQGSSYTEAFF,TGCAGTGCTGGACAGGGATCTTCGTACACTGAAGCTTTCTTT
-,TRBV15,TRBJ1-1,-,CATSSYWAEAFF,TGTGCCACCAGCAGTTACTGGGCCGAAGCTTTCTTT
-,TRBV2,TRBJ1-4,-,CASSEIGEAGKLFF,TGTGCCAGCAGTGAAATAGGGGAGGCCGGAAAACTGTTTTTT
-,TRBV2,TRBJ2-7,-,CASRPGIDLREQYF,TGTGCCAGCAGGCCTGGAATTGATTTACGGGAGCAGTACTTC
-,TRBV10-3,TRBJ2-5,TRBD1,CAISGYYRDSQETQYF,TGTGCCATCAGTGGCTACTACCGGGACAGTCAAGAGACCCAGTACTTC
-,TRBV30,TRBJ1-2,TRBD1,CAWSLGTRQGYGYTF,TGTGCCTGGAGTCTGGGTACCCGACAGGGCTATGGCTACACCTTC
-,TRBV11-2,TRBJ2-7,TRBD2,CASSNSGSSYEQYF,TGTGCCAGCAGCAACAGCGGGAGCTCCTACGAGCAGTACTTC
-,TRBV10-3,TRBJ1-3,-,CASRTSSGNTIYF,TGTGCCAGCAGGACGAGCTCTGGAAACACCATATATTTT
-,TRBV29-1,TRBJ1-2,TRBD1,CSVDKREGAGANGYTF,TGCAGCGTTGATAAGCGTGAGGGGGCCGGGGCCAATGGCTACACCTTC
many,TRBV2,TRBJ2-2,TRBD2,CASRWPSGSYNDRATGELFF,TGTGCCAGCAGGTGGCCTAGCGGATCGTACAACGACCGGGCGACCGGGGAGCTGTTTTTT
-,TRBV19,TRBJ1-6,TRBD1,CASSGRTGELSPLHF,TGTGCCAGTAGTGGAAGGACAGGGGAACTGTCACCCCTCCACTTT
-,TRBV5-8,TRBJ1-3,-,CASSSLSASTGNTIYF,TGTGCCAGCAGCTCCCTGAGTGCCTCAACTGGAAACACCATATATTTT
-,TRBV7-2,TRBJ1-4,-,CASSLVGTGLTEKLFF,TGTGCCAGCAGCTTAGTAGGTACAGGGTTGACTGAAAAACTGTTTTTT
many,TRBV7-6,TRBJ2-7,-,CASSHGKDEQYF,TGTGCCAGCAGCCACGGGAAGGACGAGCAGTACTTC